This T cell receptor beta chain was documented in a study of T cell repertoires in cytomegalovirus infection. The study, taken as a whole, reports: Based on cumulative public TCR beta family frequency, carriers of CMV plus the relevant HLA were identified. HLA-C-restricted, CMV-specific TCR beta clonotypes were dominant ex vivo.

About this clonotype itself: Its target is unknown.

The CDR3 spans 15 residues. V was trimmed by 4 bases and J by 8 bases, leaving 18 bases between them. Germline V gene sequence: CDR1 SGHTA, CDR2 FQGNSA. A single record per CDR3 protein comes from TCRdb applying MiXCR to the reads. The sample lists about 51,000 distinct CDR3 sequences; around 18% were seen once. The rearrangement uses TRBV7-2 and TRBJ2-1; the D call may be TRBD1 or TRBD2 (5 bases each). The source of this sequence is a human donor in good health (CMV status not recorded). Some clones in this sample may be carry-over from other donors' samples. Sequences were derived from CD8+ T cells from cultured PBMCs, sampled from culture after CMV antigen stimulation. The CDR3 DNA sequence: TGTGCCAGCAGCTCCGAGGTCACAGGAGGCTATGAGCAGTTCTTC. Its protein is CASSSEVTGGYEQFF.